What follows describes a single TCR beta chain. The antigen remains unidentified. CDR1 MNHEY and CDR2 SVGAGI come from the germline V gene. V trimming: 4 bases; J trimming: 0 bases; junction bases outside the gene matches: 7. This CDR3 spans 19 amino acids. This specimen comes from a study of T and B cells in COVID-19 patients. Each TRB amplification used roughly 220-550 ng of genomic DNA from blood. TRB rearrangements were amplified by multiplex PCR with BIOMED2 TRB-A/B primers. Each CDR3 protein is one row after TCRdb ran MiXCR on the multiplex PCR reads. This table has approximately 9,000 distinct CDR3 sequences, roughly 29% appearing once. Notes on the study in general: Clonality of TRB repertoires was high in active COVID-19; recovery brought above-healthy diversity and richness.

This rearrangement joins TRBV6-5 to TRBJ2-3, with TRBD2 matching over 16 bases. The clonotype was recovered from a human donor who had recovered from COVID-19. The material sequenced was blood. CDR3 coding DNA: TGTGCCAGCAGTTTAGGGACTAGCGGGGGGGTACGTAGCACAGATACGCAGTATTTT. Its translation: CASSLGTSGGVRSTDTQYF.